The clone carrying this TCR beta chain was counted only a few times. Its antigen is not identified. This record belongs to a study of T cells in Graves' hyperthyroidism and ophthalmopathy. General study points: In blood, most of the thyroid clonotypes expanded above 0.001 were also present.

Researchers amplified the TCR beta CDR3 regions from RNA transcripts. HTBI primers drove first-round RT-PCR of the TCR CDR3. One entry per CDR3 protein results from TCRdb running MiXCR on the multiplex PCR reads. The data contain some 700,000 distinct CDR3 sequences, 17% of them singletons. Deletions cut 4 bases from V and 3 bases from J, with 13 bases between. The CDR3 covers 13 residues. Germline V lookup: CDR1 DFQATT, CDR2 SNEGSKA (reference sequence). The sequence was obtained from a man aged 45-65 years with Graves' hyperthyroidism. The chain carries TRBV20-1 and TRBJ2-7; D tentatively fits TRBD1 or TRBD2 (5 bases each). Source material: blood. As DNA, the CDR3 is TGCAGTGCTACCCGGGACGGTTTCTACGAGCAGTACTTC. This codes for CSATRDGFYEQYF.